Listed here are 28 T cell receptor beta chains from one sample, sequenced in a study of T cell repertoires in cytomegalovirus infection. TCRdb used MiXCR to reprocess the reads, holding one entry per CDR3 protein. This sample has roughly 600,000 distinct CDR3 sequences; more than 20% occur once, and the top ten carry less than 10%. The sample taken for sequencing was CD8+ T cells from PBMCs. The source of these receptors is a human donor in good health (CMV status not recorded). Some clones in this sample may be carry-over from other donors' samples.

This clonotype was counted at least ten times. The CDR3 reads CASMERTYNEQFF. The CDR3 nucleotides read TGTGCCAGCATGGAAAGGACCTACAATGAGCAGTTCTTC. This sequence joins TRBV12-3 or TRBV12-4 and TRBJ2-1; D gene uncertain. V was pared by 7 bases and J by 2 bases, with 9 bases between. This CDR3 is 13 amino acids long.

The V gene is TRBV29-1, the J gene TRBJ2-1, with a weak D call TRBD2 (5 bases). Germline lookup yields CDR1 SQVTM and CDR2 ANQGSEA. The ends were cut back, 2 bases at V and 2 bases at J, with 13 bases in the middle. This CDR3 has 15 amino acids. CDR3: CSVENLRGAYNEQFF. DNA of the CDR3: TGCAGCGTTGAAAATCTCCGGGGAGCCTACAATGAGCAGTTCTTC.

Regarding this clonotype: This clone may be a read error of a much larger clone one base away. The V call is TRBV12-3 or TRBV12-4, the J call TRBJ2-5; TRBD1 agrees at 9 bases. The junction had 7 bases not matched to a gene; V was cut back by 6 bases and J by 5 bases. The CDR3 has 14 amino acids. The CDR3 sequence: CASRPWTGEETQYF. The CDR3 DNA reads as TGTGCCAGCAGACCCTGGACAGGGGAGGAGACCCAGTACTTC.

This clonotype was counted only a few times. The chain links TRBV4-3 to TRBJ2-3; TRBD2 agrees at 7 bases. Trimming at V came to 0 bases and at J to 0 bases, leaving 6 bases not matched to a gene. Germline CDR1 is LGHNA and CDR2 is YSLEER. The CDR3 totals 17 residues. The CDR3 region is CASSQEGIAGSTDTQYF. Written as DNA, the CDR3 is TGCGCCAGCAGCCAAGAGGGTATAGCGGGCAGCACAGATACGCAGTATTTT.

CDR3 DNA: TGCAGCGTTCTGGGGACCGCCGGGGAGCTGTTTTTT. This codes for CSVLGTAGELFF. The V call is TRBV29-1, the J call TRBJ2-2, with D perhaps TRBD1 or TRBD2 (5 bases each). CDR1 SQVTM and CDR2 ANQGSEA come from the germline V gene. The CDR3 sequence is 12 residues long. Trimming pared 5 bases from V and 6 bases from J, leaving 10 bases between.

This chain joins TRBV2 and TRBJ2-1, with 8 bases fitting TRBD2. Per germline, CDR1 SNHLY and CDR2 FYNNEI. The junction had 12 bases not matched to a gene; V was cut back by 7 bases and J by 7 bases. The length of the CDR3 is 15 residues. The CDR3 nucleotides read TGTGCCAGCATCACACTAGCGGAGGGACGGAATGAGCAGTTCTTC. This sequence encodes CASITLAEGRNEQFF. The full variable domain, its missing parts supplied by reference TRBV2 and TRBJ2-1, is EPEVTQTPSHQVTQMGQEVILRCVPISNHLYFYWYRQILGQKVEFLVSFYNNEISEKSEIFDDQFSVERPDGSNFTLKIRSTKLEDSAMYFCASITLAEGRNEQFFGPGTRLTVL.

The V and J genes are TRBV28 and TRBJ2-7, with D uncertain. V was clipped by 4 bases and J by 0 bases, with 13 bases between them. CDR1 and CDR2 (germline): MDHEN, SYDVKM. This CDR3 has 15 amino acids. The CDR3 region is CASSSPLWGSYEQYV. In DNA, the CDR3 is TGTGCCAGCAGTTCACCCCTCTGGGGCTCCTACGAGCAGTACGTC.

This clonotype occurred a few times. The CDR3 nucleotides read TGTGCCAGCAGCCAAGGCGCTCGAGGGATCAATTCACCCCTCCACTTT. This translates into CASSQGARGINSPLHF. The chain is built from TRBV14 and TRBJ1-6, with D unresolved. V was clipped by 1 base and J by 7 bases, with 14 bases between them. From germline, CDR1 is SGHDN and CDR2 FVKESK. The CDR3 is 16 residues long.

The chain links TRBV20-1 to TRBJ2-4, with 8 bases fitting TRBD1. Losses at the gene ends were 5 bases for V and 5 bases for J; bases not matched to a gene: 2. The CDR3 spans 12 residues. Germline CDR1 and CDR2: DFQATT and SNEGSKA (reference sequence). The CDR3 protein is CSAEGQENIQYF. The CDR3 DNA follows: TGCAGTGCTGAGGGACAGGAAAACATTCAGTACTTC.

This clonotype showed up just a few times. This chain connects TRBV4-1 to TRBJ2-1; D is ambiguous. Trimming shortened V by 0 bases and J by 2 bases, and 8 bases separated the two germline ends. Germline V gene lookup returns CDR1 MGHRA and CDR2 YSYEKL. This CDR3 spans 15 amino acids. This chain's CDR3 is CASSQDGPPYNEQFF. The DNA for the CDR3 is TGCGCCAGCAGCCAAGACGGACCGCCCTACAATGAGCAGTTCTTC.

This clonotype was seen only a few times. Here the CDR3 reads CASIVASGANVLTF. CDR3 nucleotide sequence: TGTGCCAGCATCGTGGCCTCTGGGGCCAACGTCCTGACTTTC. V is TRBV2 and J is TRBJ2-6; D call uncertain. Germline CDR1 SNHLY, CDR2 FYNNEI. Trimming removed 7 bases at V and 0 bases at J, with 7 bases between. The CDR3 has 14 residues. The whole variable domain, filled in from reference TRBV2 and TRBJ2-6, reads EPEVTQTPSHQVTQMGQEVILRCVPISNHLYFYWYRQILGQKVEFLVSFYNNEISEKSEIFDDQFSVERPDGSNFTLKIRSTKLEDSAMYFCASIVASGANVLTFGAGSRLTVL.

In this sample, this clonotype turned up many times. The chain couples TRBV7-9 to TRBJ2-3, with TRBD2 matching over 10 bases. Germline V lookup: CDR1 SEHNR, CDR2 FQNEAQ (reference sequence). The CDR3 extends over 13 amino acids. J gave up 6 bases and V 11 bases, and 8 bases lay outside the gene matches. CDR3 in amino acids: CALVAGGPDTQYF. The CDR3 DNA sequence: TGTGCCTTGGTAGCGGGGGGTCCGGATACGCAGTATTTT.

The chain combines TRBV6-1 with TRBJ2-4; D is perhaps TRBD1 (6 bases). Trimming left V 0 bases short and J 5 bases short, with 14 bases between. The CDR3 covers 16 residues. Germline CDR1 is MNHNS and CDR2 is SASEGT. The CDR3 DNA sequence: TGTGCCAGCAGTGAAGCGCCCACAGGGCGCGAAAACATTCAGTACTTC. This translates into CASSEAPTGRENIQYF.

The CDR3 is CSVVVPPGQAYYNEQFF. The CDR3 DNA reads TGCAGCGTCGTCGTCCCCCCGGGACAGGCTTATTACAATGAGCAGTTCTTC. This chain links TRBV29-1 with TRBJ2-1; 8 bases align to TRBD1. The V segment lost 6 bases and the J segment 4 bases; nucleotides outside the gene matches: 17. The CDR3 consists of 17 residues. The germline CDR1 and CDR2 sequences are SQVTM and ANQGSEA.

There are a few counts of this clonotype. The chain employs TRBV10-3 and TRBJ2-7; a weak D match, TRBD2 (6 bases). V dropped 11 bases and J dropped 5 bases, with 19 bases sitting between them. CDR3 length equals 13 residues. Germline CDR1 reads ENHRY; CDR2 reads SYGVKD. The CDR3 DNA reads TGTGCCCTCCGGACTACCGCCGAGAACGAGCAGTACTTC. It is translated as CALRTTAENEQYF.

The gene calls are TRBV20-1 and TRBJ1-2; D remains unclear. The CDR3 length is 9 residues. Germline V gene data show CDR1 as DFQATT and CDR2 as SNEGSKA (reference sequence). V was cut by 0 bases and J by 8 bases, with 1 base left in between. CDR3 amino acids: CSARDGYTF. In nucleotides, the CDR3 is TGCAGTGCTAGAGACGGCTACACCTTC.

This clonotype was recorded at least ten times. The chain employs TRBV7-6 and TRBJ2-2; D gene uncertain. This CDR3 is built from 12 residues. V was cut by 6 bases and J by 1 base, with 3 bases left in between. The V gene's germline CDR1 is SGHVS and CDR2 FNYEAQ. The CDR3 DNA is TGTGCCAGCAGGGGGAACACCGGGGAGCTGTTTTTT. It specifies CASRGNTGELFF.

The chain carries TRBV6-1 and TRBJ1-5; D gene unclear. The CDR3 consists of 14 residues. Trimming removed 6 bases from V and 6 bases from J, with 15 bases in between. From germline, CDR1 is MNHNS and CDR2 SASEGT. The CDR3 region has the DNA TGTGCCAGCAGCACGGTAGGGAATACTCAGCCCCAGCATTTT. This codes for CASSTVGNTQPQHF.

Ten or more counts support this clonotype. V and J are TRBV7-8 and TRBJ2-3; possible D gene TRBD1, 6 bases. Germline V gene lookup returns CDR1 SGHVS and CDR2 FQNEAQ. Trimming took off 5 bases at V and 2 bases at J, with 11 bases between the two ends. The CDR3 loop spans 14 amino acids. CDR3 coding DNA: TGTGCCAGCAGCACAGGGCCGGACACAGATACGCAGTATTTT. Its translation is CASSTGPDTDTQYF.

In this sample, this clonotype turned up a few times. This chain links TRBV24-1 with TRBJ2-1; a possible D gene is TRBD1 (5 bases). The length of the CDR3 is 13 residues. The V gene lost 12 bases and the J gene lost 5 bases, with 16 bases spanning the gap. CDR1 KGHDR and CDR2 SFDVKD come from the germline V gene. This chain's CDR3 is CAASGYTNNEQFF. The CDR3 DNA is TGTGCCGCCTCAGGGTATACCAACAATGAGCAGTTCTTC.

The gene calls are TRBV5-1 and TRBJ1-1, with 9 bases fitting TRBD1. V gave up 4 bases and J gave up 4 bases; unmatched junction bases: 8. CDR1 and CDR2 from the germline V gene are SGHRS and YFSETQ. The CDR3 has 15 residues. The chain's CDR3 is CASSAGTGLRTEAFF. DNA of the CDR3: TGCGCCAGCAGCGCCGGGACAGGGTTGCGCACTGAAGCTTTCTTT.

The chain uses TRBV6-5 and TRBJ2-1; possible D gene TRBD1, 6 bases. V was trimmed by 7 bases and J by 0 bases, leaving 19 bases between them. CDR3 length: 17 amino acids. Germline V gene sequence: CDR1 MNHEY, CDR2 SVGAGI. DNA for the CDR3: TGTGCCAGCACCGTAGGGGCCGGGACAAGCTCCTACAATGAGCAGTTCTTC. Its translation: CASTVGAGTSSYNEQFF.

This clonotype was detected a few times. CDR3 DNA sequence: TGTGCCAGGACGTTCGATTCGACCCCATCACCCCTCCACTTT. Protein product: CARTFDSTPSPLHF. The chain couples TRBV2 to TRBJ1-6; D is uncertain. This CDR3 is built from 14 residues. Germline V gene sequence: CDR1 SNHLY, CDR2 FYNNEI. The V and J ends lost 9 bases and 10 bases respectively, with 19 bases between them.

CDR3 DNA: TGTGCCAGCAGCGGGAGTACGGGACTATCATACAATGAGCAGTTCTTC. It is translated as CASSGSTGLSYNEQFF. The rearrangement joins TRBV5-6 to TRBJ2-1; 7 nucleotides line up with TRBD2. CDR1 and CDR2 from the germline V gene are SGHDT and YYEEEE. J gave up 4 bases and V 4 bases, and 11 bases lay outside the gene matches. The CDR3 has 16 amino acids. Drawing the rest from reference TRBV5-6 and TRBJ2-1, the complete variable domain is DAGVTQSPTHLIKTRGQQVTLRCSPKSGHDTVSWYQQALGQGPQFIFQYYEEEERQRGNFPDRFSGHQFPNYSSELNVNALLLGDSALYLCASSGSTGLSYNEQFFGPGTRLTVL.

The sample holds a few counts of this clonotype. The chain has TRBV28 and TRBJ2-7; possibly TRBD1 for D (5 bases). V gave up 3 bases and J gave up 3 bases, with 12 bases separating them. Germline-derived CDR1 and CDR2 are MDHEN and SYDVKM. The CDR3 runs 14 residues. The CDR3 protein is CASSFPLDSYEQYF. The CDR3, as DNA: TGTGCCAGCAGTTTCCCCCTCGACAGCTACGAGCAGTACTTC.

The chain carries TRBV10-3 and TRBJ2-7; 9 bases match TRBD2. Per germline, CDR1 ENHRY and CDR2 SYGVKD. The CDR3 consists of 13 residues. J lost 4 bases, V lost 6 bases, and 4 bases had no gene match. CDR3 nucleotides: TGTGCCATCAGAGCGGGGGGCGGTTACGAGCAGTACGTC. Amino acid sequence: CAIRAGGGYEQYV.

This clonotype occurred a few times. V usage is TRBV20-1 and J usage is TRBJ1-5; D is uncertain. Trimming removed 2 bases from V and 15 bases from J, with 14 bases in between. CDR1 and CDR2 from the germline V gene are DFQATT and SNEGSKA (reference sequence). The CDR3 is 11 amino acids. CDR3 protein: CSARMGADWHF. The CDR3 DNA sequence: TGCAGTGCTAGAATGGGTGCTGATTGGCATTTT.

In its sample, this clonotype was seen many times. This chain uses TRBV29-1 with TRBJ1-5; TRBD1 is a possible D gene (5 bases). This CDR3 contains 13 residues. Germline V CDR1 and CDR2: SQVTM, ANQGSEA. Trimming removed 3 bases at V and 7 bases at J, with 13 bases between. The CDR3 loop is CSVEGTEGQPQHF. In nucleotides, the CDR3 is TGCAGCGTTGAGGGGACCGAAGGACAGCCCCAGCATTTT.